The rows below give T cell receptor beta chains drawn from one sample of a study of molecular identifiers for immune sequencing clone quantification. From the PCR reads, TCRdb called clonotypes with MiXCR, one entry per CDR3 protein. The sample shows roughly 86,000 distinct CDR3 sequences, 15% to 20% of them seen only once. Input material: naive CD8+ T cells from blood, with Jurkat cell RNA spiked in. These receptors came from a human donor in good health. Some libraries in this study had Jurkat cell RNA spiked in. The CDR3 runs from the conserved cysteine through the conserved F or W. D genes are given only for firm matches. Clone size is given for some rows only: seen once, a few or many times, or a class if the clone is expanded.

CASRPLYRGTYGYTF	TGTGCCAGCAGACCTCTCTACAGGGGTACCTATGGCTACACCTTC	TRBD1	TRBJ1-2	TRBV6-2/TRBV6-3	many
CASSQDFQGRYGYTF	TGTGCCAGCAGCCAAGATTTTCAGGGCCGCTATGGCTACACCTTC	-	TRBJ1-2	TRBV14	many
CASSLQTGAYGQPQHF	TGTGCCAGCAGCTTACAGACAGGGGCCTACGGGCAGCCCCAGCATTTT	TRBD1	TRBJ1-5	TRBV7-9	many
CASSLVSGQETQYF	TGTGCCAGCAGCTTAGTATCGGGGCAAGAGACCCAGTACTTC	-	TRBJ2-5	TRBV7-9	many
CSANSGTGYSADTQYF	TGCAGTGCCAACTCCGGGACAGGGTATAGCGCAGATACGCAGTATTTT	TRBD1	TRBJ2-3	TRBV20-1	many
CAGSFSAPAYGQYF	TGCGCCGGCAGCTTTAGTGCGCCGGCCTACGGGCAGTACTTC	-	TRBJ2-7	TRBV5-1	-
CASSPWGQGASDTQYF	TGTGCCAGCAGCCCATGGGGACAGGGGGCTTCAGATACGCAGTATTTT	TRBD1	TRBJ2-3	TRBV7-3	many
CASVSDSYNEQFF	TGTGCCAGTGTTAGCGACTCCTACAATGAGCAGTTCTTC	-	TRBJ2-1	TRBV2	many
CASRDRVKSGDTQYF	TGTGCCAGCAGGGACAGGGTTAAATCTGGAGATACGCAGTATTTT	TRBD1	TRBJ2-3	TRBV27	many
CASSFGTGGGSSYNEQFF	TGTGCCAGCAGCTTTGGGACAGGAGGGGGGAGCTCCTACAATGAGCAGTTCTTC	TRBD1	TRBJ2-1	TRBV5-6	many
CASSFSDPMKRAYEQYF	TGTGCCAGCAGCTTTTCGGACCCCATGAAACGTGCCTACGAGCAGTACTTC	-	TRBJ2-7	TRBV7-9	many
CASGQYEEGLYNEQFF	TGTGCCAGCGGCCAATATGAAGAAGGGCTCTACAATGAGCAGTTCTTC	-	TRBJ2-1	TRBV2	many
CASSYRDRDINYGYTF	TGTGCCAGCAGTTACCGGGACAGGGATATTAACTATGGCTACACCTTC	TRBD1	TRBJ1-2	TRBV6-6	many
CASSLRDMNTEAFF	TGTGCCAGCAGCTTGCGAGATATGAACACTGAAGCTTTCTTT	-	TRBJ1-1	TRBV5-4	many
CASSFTPSQETQYF	TGTGCCAGCAGCTTTACCCCTTCGCAAGAGACCCAGTACTTC	-	TRBJ2-5	TRBV7-9	many
CSVEPGQGYNEQFF	TGCAGCGTTGAACCGGGGCAGGGATACAATGAGCAGTTCTTC	-	TRBJ2-1	TRBV29-1	many
CSVGTGGSYEQYF	TGCAGCGTTGGGACAGGGGGCTCCTACGAGCAGTACTTC	TRBD1	TRBJ2-7	TRBV29-1	many
CASSPALRDRAYDEQFF	TGCGCCAGCAGTCCCGCTTTGAGGGATAGAGCCTACGATGAGCAGTTCTTT	-	TRBJ2-1	TRBV23-1	-
CASSLVPGQGVFGTEAYF	TGTGCCAGCAGCTTGGTCCCGGGACAGGGGGTATTTGGCACTGAAGCCTACTTT	TRBD1	TRBJ1-1	TRBV5-6	-
CSVGTGMNTEAFF	TGCAGCGTTGGGACAGGAATGAACACTGAAGCTTTCTTT	TRBD1	TRBJ1-1	TRBV29-1	many
CASSAGRTNTGELFF	TGTGCCAGCAGTGCCGGGCGCACGAACACCGGGGAGCTGTTTTTT	-	TRBJ2-2	TRBV6-1	many
CASGPSVHYEQYF	TGTGCTAGTGGACCCTCCGTCCACTACGAGCAGTACTTC	-	TRBJ2-7	TRBV12-5	many
CASSLEGSYGYTF	TGCGCCAGCAGCTTGGAGGGTAGCTATGGCTACACCTTC	-	TRBJ1-2	TRBV5-1	many
CVSSIIFAGTGLNEQYF	TGTGTCAGTAGTATAATTTTTGCCGGGACAGGGCTGAACGAGCAGTACTTC	TRBD1	TRBJ2-7	TRBV19	few